The 14 T cell receptor beta chains below come from one sample, sequenced in a study of control samples from healthy donors and cancer patients. Assay: immunoSEQ multiplex PCR; the TCRdb copy retains only in-frame clones and omits some. There are some 160,000 clones in the sample; around 86% occur only once, and roughly 5% lies in the top ten. Sequencing was carried out using blood. These receptors all stem from a man aged 30 to 45 in good health.

The rearrangement links TRBV7-8 to TRBJ2-3; possibly TRBD2 for D (6 bases). The CDR3 sequence is 16 residues long. Trimming pared 1 base from V and 7 bases from J, leaving 18 bases between. The germline gives CDR1 SGHVS, CDR2 FQNEAQ. The CDR3 loop is CASSLEARERRYTQYF. In DNA form, the CDR3 reads TGTGCCAGCAGCTTAGAGGCTCGGGAGAGACGATATACGCAGTATTTT.

The rearrangement joins TRBV5-3 to TRBJ2-6; D gene ambiguous. TRBV5-3 is classed as an ORF, of uncertain function. The CDR3 extends over 16 amino acids. Trimming pared 7 bases from V and 1 base from J, leaving 15 bases between. The CDR3 DNA sequence: TGTGCCAGAGTCCACAACCGGGCTTCTGGGGCCAACGTCCTGACTTTC. Residues: CARVHNRASGANVLTF.

This chain uses TRBV9 with TRBJ1-2, with unresolved D. CDR1 is SGDLS, CDR2 YYNGEE, per germline. The V and J ends lost 1 base and 0 bases respectively, with 10 bases between them. The CDR3 length is 15 residues. The chain's CDR3 is CASSVTPSTNYGYTF. CDR3 nucleotides: TGTGCCAGCAGCGTAACCCCTAGCACTAACTATGGCTACACCTTC.

The gene calls are TRBV11-3 and TRBJ2-1; TRBD1 matches 9 bases. The germline gives CDR1 SGHNT, CDR2 YENEEA. The CDR3 length is 16 residues. After removal of 5 bases from V and 0 bases from J, the junction contained 5 bases not matched to a gene. The CDR3 coding sequence is TGTGCCAGCAGCAATCGACAGGGGGGCTCCTACAATGAGCAGTTCTTC. Translation: CASSNRQGGSYNEQFF. Drawing the rest from reference TRBV11-3 and TRBJ2-1, the complete variable domain is EAGVVQSPRYKIIEKKQPVAFWCNPISGHNTLYWYLQNLGQGPELLIRYENEEAVDDSQLPKDRFSAERLKGVDSTLKIQPAELGDSAVYLCASSNRQGGSYNEQFFGPGTRLTVL.

In its sample, this clone was seen once. The V call is TRBV19, the J call TRBJ1-1, with 8 nucleotides matching TRBD1. The ends lost 9 bases at V and 0 bases at J; junction bases unmatched: 18. Germline CDR1 and CDR2: LNHDA and SQIVND (reference sequence). The length of the CDR3 is 18 residues. This CDR3 is CARMLTGAVTIMNTEAFF. The CDR3 DNA sequence: TGTGCCAGGATGCTGACAGGGGCGGTAACCATTATGAACACTGAAGCTTTCTTT.

This chain joins TRBV7-3 and TRBJ2-1; D is possibly TRBD2 (6 bases). The CDR3 loop spans 15 amino acids. V was trimmed by 2 bases and J by 2 bases, leaving 10 bases between them. Germline-derived CDR1 and CDR2 are SGHTA and FQGTGA. This CDR3 is CASSLDGGPYNEQFF. DNA of the CDR3: TGTGCCAGCAGCTTAGACGGGGGTCCCTACAATGAGCAGTTCTTC.

The V and J genes are TRBV7-8 and TRBJ2-3; D call uncertain. The ends were cut back, 3 bases at V and 1 base at J, with 8 bases in the middle. CDR3 length: 14 residues. Looked up from germline, CDR1 is SGHVS and CDR2 is FQNEAQ. The CDR3 DNA is TGTGCCAGCAGCTTGGAACGGGGCACAGATACGCAGTATTTT. Encoded protein: CASSLERGTDTQYF.

The V gene is TRBV5-4, the J gene TRBJ2-5; D not resolved. Looked up from germline, CDR1 is SGHNT and CDR2 is YYREEE (reference sequence). V lost 5 bases and J lost 4, with 15 bases in between. The CDR3 totals 14 residues. The CDR3 loop is CASSPMTHPETQYF. CDR3 in DNA: TGTGCCAGCAGTCCTATGACCCACCCAGAGACCCAGTACTTC. The full variable domain, in which reference TRBV5-4 and TRBJ2-5 provide the parts outside the CDR3, is ETGVTQSPTHLIKTRGQQVTLRCSSQSGHNTVSWYQQALGQGPQFIFQYYREEENGRGNFPPRFSGLQFPNYSSELNVNALELDDSALYLCASSPMTHPETQYFGPGTRLLVL.

The chain is built from TRBV6-5 and TRBJ1-5; no clear D gene. Trimming removed 7 bases at V and 0 bases at J, with 10 bases between. CDR3 size: 14 residues. Germline V gives CDR1 MNHEY, CDR2 SVGAGI. CDR3 protein: CASNQHNSNQPQHF. The CDR3 nucleotides are TGTGCCAGCAACCAACACAATAGCAATCAGCCCCAGCATTTT.

This clone appeared a single time. V usage is TRBV19 and J usage is TRBJ1-2; D uncertain. Trimming shortened V by 0 bases and J by 2 bases, and 4 bases separated the two germline ends. This CDR3 has 13 residues. Germline V gene sequence: CDR1 LNHDA, CDR2 SQIVND (reference sequence). As DNA, the CDR3 is TGTGCCAGTAGTATAGAGGGAAACTATGGCTACACCTTC. Protein sequence: CASSIEGNYGYTF. Together with reference TRBV19 and TRBJ1-2, the CDR3 gives the full variable domain: DGGITQSPKYLFRKEGQNVTLSCEQNLNHDAMYWYRQDPGQGLRLIYYSQIVNDFQKGDIAEGYSVSREKKESFPLTVTSAQKNPTAFYLCASSIEGNYGYTFGSGTRLTVV.

The J gene is TRBJ2-7, the V gene TRBV11-2, with D perhaps matching TRBD2 (7 bases). CDR3 size: 15 residues. CDR1 SGHAT and CDR2 FQNNGV come from the germline V gene. Trimming shortened V by 5 bases and J by 4 bases, and 18 bases separated the two germline ends. DNA for the CDR3: TGTGCCAGCAGCCCTACCGGAGGGAGGGGGTACGAGCAGTACTTC. It specifies CASSPTGGRGYEQYF. Full variable domain (remainder filled in from reference TRBV11-2 and TRBJ2-7): EAGVAQSPRYKIIEKRQSVAFWCNPISGHATLYWYQQILGQGPKLLIQFQNNGVVDDSQLPKDRFSAERLKGVDSTLKIQPAKLEDSAVYLCASSPTGGRGYEQYFGPGTRLTVT.

In DNA form, the CDR3 reads TGTGCCATCAGTTATAGTGGGGAGGGGCAGTCACCCCTCCACTTT. Its translation: CAISYSGEGQSPLHF. The chain has TRBV10-3 and TRBJ1-6, with a possible D match to TRBD1 (5 bases). The germline gives CDR1 ENHRY, CDR2 SYGVKD. The CDR3 loop spans 15 amino acids. V lost 5 bases to trimming and J lost 10 bases, with 18 bases between them.

The chain joins TRBV6-1 to TRBJ1-2; D not certain. CDR1 is MNHNS and CDR2 is SASEGT in the germline V gene. This CDR3 has 16 amino acids. Trimming shortened V by 4 bases and J by 4 bases, and 19 bases separated the two germline ends. The CDR3 sequence is CASSATGPTPSYGYTF. In nucleotides, the CDR3 is TGTGCCAGCAGTGCAACCGGGCCCACTCCGAGCTATGGCTACACCTTC.

The V and J genes are TRBV19 and TRBJ2-5; TRBD1 is a possible D gene (6 bases). The length of the CDR3 is 13 residues. The V end was cut by 6 bases, the J end by 5 bases, with 13 bases between. The germline gives CDR1 LNHDA, CDR2 SQIVND (reference sequence). The CDR3 DNA reads TGTGCCAGTAGGGACAGTTTGGGGGAGACCCAGTACTTC. Translated, it gives CASRDSLGETQYF.